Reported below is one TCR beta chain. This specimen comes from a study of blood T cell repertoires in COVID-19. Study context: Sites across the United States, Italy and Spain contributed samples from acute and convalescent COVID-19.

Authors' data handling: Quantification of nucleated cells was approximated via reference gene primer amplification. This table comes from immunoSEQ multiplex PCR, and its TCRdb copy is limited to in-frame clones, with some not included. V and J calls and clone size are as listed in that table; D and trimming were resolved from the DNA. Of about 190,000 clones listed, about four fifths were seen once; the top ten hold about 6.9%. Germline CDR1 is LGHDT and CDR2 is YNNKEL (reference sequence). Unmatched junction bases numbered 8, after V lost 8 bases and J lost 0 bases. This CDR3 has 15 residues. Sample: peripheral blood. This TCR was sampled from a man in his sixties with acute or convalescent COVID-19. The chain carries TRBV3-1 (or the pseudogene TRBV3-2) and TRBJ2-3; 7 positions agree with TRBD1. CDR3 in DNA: TGTGCCAGCTCGGGACAGCGAGGAAGCACAGATACGCAGTATTTT. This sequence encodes CASSGQRGSTDTQYF.